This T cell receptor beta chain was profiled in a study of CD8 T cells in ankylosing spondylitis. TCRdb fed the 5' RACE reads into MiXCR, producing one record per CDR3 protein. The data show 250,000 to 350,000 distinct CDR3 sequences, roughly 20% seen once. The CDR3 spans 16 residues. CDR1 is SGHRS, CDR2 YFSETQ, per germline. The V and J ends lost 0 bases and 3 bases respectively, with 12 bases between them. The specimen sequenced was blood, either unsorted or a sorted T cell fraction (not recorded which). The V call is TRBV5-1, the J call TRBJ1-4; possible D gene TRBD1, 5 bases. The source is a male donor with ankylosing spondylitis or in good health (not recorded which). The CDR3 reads CASSLAVQGANEKLFF. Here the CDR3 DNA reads TGCGCCAGCAGCTTGGCCGTCCAGGGCGCTAATGAAAAACTGTTTTTT.